The 3 T cell receptor beta chains given below trace back to one sample, sequenced in a study of blood T cell repertoires in COVID-19. The assay was immunoSEQ multiplex PCR, and TCRdb's table has in-frame clones only and misses some. The data contain approximately 150,000 clones, roughly 81% of them singletons. Source material: peripheral blood. These receptors were taken from a man aged 40-50 years with acute or convalescent COVID-19.

This clone was picked up a small number of times. The chain carries TRBV3-1 (or the pseudogene TRBV3-2) and TRBJ1-1; 7 bases align to TRBD1. The length of the CDR3 is 14 residues. Germline CDR1 LGHDT, CDR2 YNNKEL (reference sequence). With 8 bases clipped from V and 10 bases from J, the junction kept 16 bases outside the gene matches. The CDR3 DNA reads as TGTGCCAGCCTCACCCGTGGTGAGGGGGCTGTAGCTTTCTTT. Translation gives CASLTRGEGAVAFF.

Of note for this clone: This specimen includes other DNA sequences encoding the same CDR3. The rearrangement uses TRBV18 and TRBJ1-1; no definite D call. V was shortened by 3 bases and J by 1 base, with 3 bases between the two germline ends. This CDR3 region has 12 residues. CDR1 KGHSH and CDR2 LQKENI come from the germline V gene. In nucleotides, the CDR3 is TGTGCCAGCTCACCCAGGAACACTGAAGCTTTCTTT. Translated: CASSPRNTEAFF. Drawing the rest from reference TRBV18 and TRBJ1-1, the complete variable domain is NAGVMQNPRHLVRRRGQEARLRCSPMKGHSHVYWYRQLPEEGLKFMVYLQKENIIDESGMPKERFSAEFPKEGPSILRIQQVVRGDSAAYFCASSPRNTEAFFGQGTRLTVV.

The V and J genes are TRBV4-2 and TRBJ1-1; TRBD1 might be the D (6 bases). Germline V lookup: CDR1 LGHNA, CDR2 YNFKEQ. Trimming shortened V by 0 bases and J by 8 bases, and 7 bases separated the two germline ends. CDR3 length equals 12 residues. The CDR3 protein is CASSQDRGEAFF. The DNA for the CDR3 is TGTGCCAGCAGCCAAGACAGGGGCGAAGCTTTCTTT.